The 30 T cell receptor beta chains below were found in one sample sequenced in a study of human T cells and chemical hapten exposure. One entry per CDR3 protein results from TCRdb running MiXCR on the RACE reads. The table has approximately 80,000 distinct CDR3 sequences, roughly a tenth seen once; the top ten hold around 4.4%. As to time point: patch test 1, 2 weeks after DPC sensitization. Indicated treatment: therapeutic diphenylcyclopropenone sensitization with weekly scalp DPC. This material consisted of whole blood, taken in connection with sensitization to the hapten diphenylcyclopropenone (DPC). The receptors were gathered from a woman in her fifties or sixties with alopecia areata. Some clones in this sample may be carry-over from other donors' samples.

This clonotype showed up just a few times. This chain connects TRBV29-1 to TRBJ1-1; D gene ambiguous. The CDR3 runs 15 residues. Per the germline V gene, CDR1 is SQVTM and CDR2 is ANQGSEA. Trimming stripped 3 bases from V and 0 bases from J, with 14 bases between. CDR3 sequence reads: CSVDGPVWMNTEAFF. The CDR3 DNA reads as TGCAGCGTTGACGGACCTGTATGGATGAACACTGAAGCTTTCTTT. The full variable domain, completed using reference TRBV29-1 and TRBJ1-1, is SAVISQKPSRDICQRGTSLTIQCQVDSQVTMMFWYRQQPGQSLTLIATANQGSEATYESGFVIDKFPISRPNLTFSTLTVSNMSPEDSSIYLCSVDGPVWMNTEAFFGQGTRLTVV.

The rearrangement joins TRBV6-4 to TRBJ1-1, with 7 bases that match TRBD1. Germline CDR1 is MRHNA and CDR2 is SNTAGT. The CDR3 contains 13 residues. The V gene end was trimmed by 6 bases and the J gene end by 2 bases; junction bases not matched to a gene: 3. CDR3 sequence reads: CASRTGPNTEAFF. CDR3 coding DNA: TGTGCCAGCAGGACAGGGCCAAACACTGAAGCTTTCTTT.

At least ten counts were recorded for this clonotype. This chain connects TRBV7-6 to TRBJ2-3; TRBD2 matches at 8 bases. V gave up 0 bases and J gave up 4 bases; unmatched junction bases: 6. CDR1 is SGHVS, CDR2 FNYEAQ, per germline. The CDR3 sequence is 16 residues long. The CDR3 DNA sequence: TGTGCCAGCAGCTTAGCCCCCGGGAGGGCCGCAGATACGCAGTATTTT. This sequence encodes CASSLAPGRAADTQYF.

This clonotype showed up just a few times. This rearrangement joins TRBV24-1 to TRBJ2-1, with D perhaps TRBD1 or TRBD2 (6 bases each). The CDR3 sequence is 16 residues long. CDR1 KGHDR and CDR2 SFDVKD come from the germline V gene. With 9 bases removed from V and 7 bases from J, the gap between germline ends came to 24 bases. The CDR3 region has the DNA TGTGCCACCGGCGGAGGGGGTGGGCAAATTGGGAATGAGCAGTTCTTC. Amino acids: CATGGGGGQIGNEQFF.

This clonotype was observed many times. The V and J genes are TRBV29-1 and TRBJ2-1; D unclear. Germline V gives CDR1 SQVTM, CDR2 ANQGSEA. CDR3 length: 13 amino acids. V was clipped by 8 bases and J by 2 bases, with 13 bases between them. DNA for the CDR3: TGCAGCTTTTTGGGCGGTGCCTACAATGAGCAGTTCTTC. Translation: CSFLGGAYNEQFF.

The genes are TRBV20-1 and TRBJ2-7; TRBD1 aligns across 10 bases. Trimming cost V 1 base and J 4 bases; bases outside gene matches: 7. The V gene's germline CDR1 is DFQATT and CDR2 SNEGSKA (reference sequence). The CDR3 extends over 15 amino acids. Here the CDR3 reads CSARVGDRGDYEQYV. The CDR3 DNA follows: TGCAGTGCTAGAGTAGGGGACAGGGGTGATTACGAGCAGTACGTC.

This chain connects TRBV5-1 to TRBJ2-1; D perhaps matches TRBD1 (5 bases). Trimming pared 1 base from V and 0 bases from J, leaving 11 bases between. The germline CDR1 and CDR2 sequences are SGHRS and YFSETQ. This CDR3 has 16 amino acids. Here the CDR3 reads CASSLRGPSSYNEQFF. The CDR3 coding sequence is TGCGCCAGCAGCTTGAGGGGCCCGAGCTCCTACAATGAGCAGTTCTTC. Together with reference TRBV5-1 and TRBJ2-1, the CDR3 gives the full variable domain: KAGVTQTPRYLIKTRGQQVTLSCSPISGHRSVSWYQQTPGQGLQFLFEYFSETQRNKGNFPGRFSGRQFSNSRSEMNVSTLELGDSALYLCASSLRGPSSYNEQFFGPGTRLTVL.

As concerns this clonotype: A much larger clone differs by one base, so this may be a read error. This sequence joins TRBV29-1 and TRBJ2-7, with D tentatively TRBD1 (5 bases). From germline, CDR1 is SQVTM and CDR2 ANQGSEA. V gave up 6 bases and J gave up 1 base, with 16 bases separating them. This CDR3 region has 14 residues. Here the CDR3 reads CSVARGRSSYEQYF. CDR3 DNA sequence: TGCAGCGTCGCAAGGGGCCGGAGTTCCTACGAGCAGTACTTC.

Here the CDR3 DNA reads TGCAGCGTTGACTATGGCTACACCTTC. Translation gives CSVDYGYTF. The chain carries TRBV29-1 and TRBJ1-2; D unresolved. The germline gives CDR1 SQVTM, CDR2 ANQGSEA. The V gene lost 3 bases and the J gene lost 4 bases, with 0 bases spanning the gap. The CDR3 length is 9 residues.

The V and J genes are TRBV27 and TRBJ2-7; possibly TRBD2 for D (6 bases). The CDR3 has 15 residues. Germline V gene lookup returns CDR1 MNHEY and CDR2 SMNVEV (reference sequence). V shed 3 bases and J shed 2 bases, with 14 bases lying between them. In nucleotides, the CDR3 is TGTGCCAGCAGTTTCCGGGCCGGAGGGGCCTACGAGCAGTACTTC. It is translated as CASSFRAGGAYEQYF.

This sequence joins TRBV7-9 and TRBJ2-7, with no clear D. The CDR3 length is 14 residues. V was clipped by 1 base and J by 6 bases, with 13 bases between them. In germline, CDR1 is SEHNR, CDR2 FQNEAQ (reference sequence). The chain's CDR3 is CASSLDSALSEQYF. The CDR3 DNA sequence: TGTGCCAGCAGCTTAGACAGTGCCCTCTCCGAGCAGTACTTC. Together with reference TRBV7-9 and TRBJ2-7, the CDR3 gives the full variable domain: DTGVSQNPRHKITKRGQNVTFRCDPISEHNRLYWYRQTLGQGPEFLTYFQNEAQLEKSRLLSDRFSAERPKGSFSTLEIQRTEQGDSAMYLCASSLDSALSEQYFGPGTRLTVT.

This clonotype was seen a few times. The chain has TRBV20-1 and TRBJ2-4, with D possibly TRBD1 on 5 matching bases. CDR3 length: 12 residues. Germline assignment: CDR1 DFQATT and CDR2 SNEGSKA (reference sequence). Trimming cost V 4 bases and J 3 bases, with 7 bases left between them. In DNA form, the CDR3 reads TGCAGTGCTACAGGGTTCAAAAACATTCAGTACTTC. This encodes CSATGFKNIQYF.

This clonotype was observed a handful of times. The chain uses TRBV28 and TRBJ1-1; no reliable D call. The CDR3 totals 13 residues. Germline V gives CDR1 MDHEN, CDR2 SYDVKM. With 8 bases removed from V and 3 bases from J, the gap between germline ends came to 13 bases. The CDR3 spells CASRDLRYTEAFF. The CDR3, as DNA: TGTGCCAGCCGCGACCTCCGCTACACTGAAGCTTTCTTT.

A few counts support this clonotype. This sequence joins TRBV4-3 and TRBJ1-5; D is unclear. V lost 0 bases, J lost 4 bases, and 7 bases lay in between. CDR3 length equals 14 residues. CDR1 and CDR2 from the germline V gene are LGHNA and YSLEER. This CDR3 is CASSQDQDNQPQHF. CDR3 bases: TGCGCCAGCAGCCAAGACCAGGATAATCAGCCCCAGCATTTT.

At least ten counts were recorded for this clonotype. The chain recombines TRBV19 with TRBJ1-5; a possible D gene is TRBD1 (5 bases). V was clipped by 11 bases and J by 2 bases, with 10 bases between them. The CDR3 extends over 12 amino acids. Per the germline V gene, CDR1 is LNHDA and CDR2 is SQIVND (reference sequence). The CDR3 sequence: CAGGTGNQPQHF. The DNA for the CDR3 is TGTGCCGGGGGGACGGGCAATCAGCCCCAGCATTTT.

This clonotype appeared many times. The chain has TRBV7-9 and TRBJ2-3, with 8 bases that match TRBD2. CDR3 length: 15 residues. Trimming removed 5 bases from V and 4 bases from J; junction bases left unmatched: 8. Germline CDR1 and CDR2: SEHNR and FQNEAQ (reference sequence). The CDR3: CASSPGGGRSDTQYF. The DNA for the CDR3 is TGTGCCAGCAGCCCGGGTGGCGGGAGGTCAGATACGCAGTATTTT.

This clonotype was observed a few times. The chain has TRBV18 and TRBJ1-2, with D tentatively TRBD1 (5 bases). This CDR3 is built from 14 residues. Per the germline V gene, CDR1 is KGHSH and CDR2 is LQKENI. V was clipped by 0 bases and J by 4 bases, with 9 bases between them. Here the CDR3 DNA reads TGTGCCAGCTCACCACCGGACACTCTCTATGGCTACACCTTC. Protein product: CASSPPDTLYGYTF.

Ten or more counts support this clonotype. The chain has TRBV19 and TRBJ1-1; the D gene is possibly TRBD1 (6 bases). V lost 6 bases to trimming and J lost 8 bases, with 13 bases between them. CDR1 LNHDA and CDR2 SQIVND come from the germline V gene (reference sequence). This CDR3 region has 12 residues. The CDR3 DNA sequence: TGTGCCAGTAGCCCCCACAGGGCAGAAGCTTTCTTT. It yields the protein CASSPHRAEAFF.

This clonotype appeared many times. The chain joins TRBV6-2 or TRBV6-3 to TRBJ2-7; 11 positions match TRBD2. This CDR3 contains 16 residues. CDR1 and CDR2 from the germline V gene are MNHEY and SVGEGT. After removal of 6 bases from V and 0 bases from J, the junction contained 7 bases not matched to a gene. The CDR3 loop reads CASRDRTSGYSYEQYF. Here the CDR3 DNA reads TGTGCCAGCAGAGACCGGACTAGCGGGTACTCCTACGAGCAGTACTTC.

In this sample, this clonotype turned up a few times. The chain employs TRBV29-1 and TRBJ2-2, with 8 bases lining up with TRBD2. V trimming: 7 bases; J trimming: 4 bases; junction bases outside the gene matches: 5. The CDR3 consists of 13 residues. Per germline, CDR1 SQVTM and CDR2 ANQGSEA. The CDR3 sequence: CSGQRGRTGELFF. The CDR3 coding sequence is TGCAGCGGACAGCGGGGGCGCACCGGGGAGCTGTTTTTT.

This clonotype has a handful of counts. The genes are TRBV20-1 and TRBJ2-7, with 12 positions matching TRBD1. This CDR3 comprises 14 residues. Germline lookup yields CDR1 DFQATT and CDR2 SNEGSKA (reference sequence). Losses at the gene ends were 5 bases for V and 7 bases for J; bases not matched to a gene: 9. The CDR3 reads CSAGRDRGLGEQYF. CDR3 nucleotides: TGCAGTGCTGGCCGGGACAGGGGGCTCGGGGAGCAGTACTTC.

This clonotype appeared a few times. This rearrangement joins TRBV20-1 to TRBJ2-2; 8 nucleotides match TRBD2. With 8 bases clipped from V and 4 bases from J, the junction kept 6 bases outside the gene matches. From germline, CDR1 is DFQATT and CDR2 SNEGSKA (reference sequence). This CDR3 spans 13 amino acids. The chain's CDR3 is CSPRGGSTGELFF. The CDR3 region has the DNA TGCAGTCCTCGGGGGGGTAGCACCGGGGAGCTGTTTTTT.

This clonotype was seen repeatedly, ten times or more. J is TRBJ2-7 and V is TRBV27; TRBD1 is a possible D gene (5 bases). The CDR3 runs to 8 residues. From germline, CDR1 is MNHEY and CDR2 SMNVEV (reference sequence). CDR3 nucleotides: TGTGCCAGCAGTCAACACAGGGTC. Translation gives CASSQHRV.

At least ten counts were recorded for this clonotype. The V gene is TRBV7-9, the J gene TRBJ2-1; tentatively, D is TRBD1 or TRBD2 (5 bases each). The CDR3 has 15 amino acids. CDR1 and CDR2 from the germline V gene are SEHNR and FQNEAQ (reference sequence). Deletions cut 4 bases from V and 7 bases from J, with 17 bases between. The CDR3 DNA sequence: TGTGCCAGCAGCTCCCCGGGACCCTCCTGGAATGAGCAGTTCTTC. Amino acid sequence: CASSSPGPSWNEQFF.

The chain has TRBV10-3 and TRBJ2-1; 7 bases fit TRBD1. Germline loops: CDR1 ENHRY, CDR2 SYGVKD. CDR3 length: 13 amino acids. V lost 4 bases to trimming and J lost 7 bases; unmatched junction nucleotides: 4. The CDR3 sequence: CAISGGQENEQFF. The CDR3 nucleotides read TGTGCCATCAGTGGTGGACAGGAGAATGAGCAGTTCTTC.

This clonotype was counted ten times or more. This chain joins TRBV5-1 and TRBJ2-1; TRBD2 matches at 7 bases. This CDR3 is 15 amino acids long. Germline lookup yields CDR1 SGHRS and CDR2 YFSETQ. The V and J ends lost 3 bases and 5 bases, in that order; junction bases with no gene match: 8. This CDR3 reads CASSSGGGPNNEQFF. DNA for the CDR3: TGCGCCAGCAGCTCCGGGGGAGGGCCCAACAATGAGCAGTTCTTC.

The J gene is TRBJ2-1, the V gene TRBV20-1; tentatively, D is TRBD1 (6 bases). Trimming removed 1 base at V and 9 bases at J, with 13 bases between. Germline V gene data show CDR1 as DFQATT and CDR2 as SNEGSKA (reference sequence). This CDR3 has 13 residues. The CDR3 nucleotides read TGCAGTGCTAGAGTAGTGGGGGCAGGTGAGCAGTTCTTC. Protein product: CSARVVGAGEQFF.

V usage is TRBV28 and J usage is TRBJ2-5; possible D gene TRBD2, 5 bases. V was shortened by 3 bases and J by 3 bases, with 8 bases between the two germline ends. The germline V gene has CDR1 MDHEN and CDR2 SYDVKM. The CDR3 has 13 residues. The CDR3 region is CASSLHGEETQYF. In DNA form, the CDR3 reads TGTGCCAGCAGTTTGCACGGGGAAGAGACCCAGTACTTC.

This clonotype has more than one count but fewer than ten. The chain is built from TRBV5-6 and TRBJ2-3; 15 bases fit TRBD2. This CDR3 spans 18 amino acids. CDR1 and CDR2 from the germline V gene are SGHDT and YYEEEE. V was clipped by 2 bases and J by 4 bases; unmatched bases: 8. CDR3 loop: CASSFYGTSGRRADTQYF. CDR3 coding DNA: TGTGCCAGCAGCTTTTATGGGACTAGCGGGAGGAGGGCAGATACGCAGTATTTT.

The rearrangement joins TRBV29-1 to TRBJ2-6; D unclear. Germline V gene lookup returns CDR1 SQVTM and CDR2 ANQGSEA. The CDR3 sequence is 14 residues long. Trimming removed 6 bases from V and 0 bases from J, with 9 bases in between. CDR3: CSVPQDSGANVLTF. CDR3 nucleotide sequence: TGCAGCGTACCCCAGGACTCTGGGGCCAACGTCCTGACTTTC.